This T cell receptor (beta chain) was captured in a study of CD8 T cells in Susac syndrome. Whole-study findings and limits: That the number of individuals in its TCR sequencing and HLA analysis was relatively small was acknowledged by the study.

Trimming at V came to 3 bases and at J to 6 bases, leaving 6 bases not matched to a gene. CDR3 size: 14 residues. Germline CDR1 is DFQATT and CDR2 is SNEGSKA (reference sequence). In blood CD8+ and CD4+ T cells, TCR beta underwent sequencing. Roughly 0.45 to 1 ug RNA was reverse transcribed with random hexamers. TCRdb passed the immunoSEQ multiplex PCR reads through MiXCR, listing each CDR3 protein once. The sample records some 110,000 distinct CDR3 sequences, around 94% being singletons. Of note for this clonotype: As yet, its antigen is unknown.

This chain joins TRBV20-1 and TRBJ1-3, with 9 positions matching TRBD1. The sequence was obtained from a human donor with Susac syndrome. Source material: CD8+ T cells from PBMCs. The CDR3 DNA follows: TGCAGTGCTAGGACCGGGACAGGGCTAAACACCATATATTTT. Translated, it gives CSARTGTGLNTIYF.